The source of this TCR beta chain is a study of blood T cells in healthy people across ages. Regarding the study as a whole: No one knew whether donors had CMV, which possibly confounded expanded clonotype changes. Diversity was higher, and naive CD4+ cells more numerous, in long-lived donors than in aged donors.

Primers used in a second PCR of roughly 6 to 11 cycles were a sample-barcoded 5' primer and a J-beta primer mix. One entry per CDR3 protein results from TCRdb running MiXCR on the 5' RACE reads. The sample consists of about 1 million distinct CDR3 sequences, almost 25% of them appearing once. The CDR3 contains 17 residues. CDR1 and CDR2 from the germline V gene are DFQATT and SNEGSKA (reference sequence). Losses at the gene ends were 1 base for V and 2 bases for J; bases not matched to a gene: 9. Comments on this clonotype: Antigen: not known.

These data were also filed under a second study, of T cells of mothers and their children.

The sequenced sample was blood. The chain links TRBV20-1 to TRBJ2-3; 10 bases are shared with TRBD2. This clonotype was sampled from a girl aged 2 to 9 in good health. CDR3 amino acids: CSARVGLATQLTDTQYF. CDR3 DNA: TGCAGTGCTAGAGTGGGACTAGCGACCCAACTCACAGATACGCAGTATTTT.